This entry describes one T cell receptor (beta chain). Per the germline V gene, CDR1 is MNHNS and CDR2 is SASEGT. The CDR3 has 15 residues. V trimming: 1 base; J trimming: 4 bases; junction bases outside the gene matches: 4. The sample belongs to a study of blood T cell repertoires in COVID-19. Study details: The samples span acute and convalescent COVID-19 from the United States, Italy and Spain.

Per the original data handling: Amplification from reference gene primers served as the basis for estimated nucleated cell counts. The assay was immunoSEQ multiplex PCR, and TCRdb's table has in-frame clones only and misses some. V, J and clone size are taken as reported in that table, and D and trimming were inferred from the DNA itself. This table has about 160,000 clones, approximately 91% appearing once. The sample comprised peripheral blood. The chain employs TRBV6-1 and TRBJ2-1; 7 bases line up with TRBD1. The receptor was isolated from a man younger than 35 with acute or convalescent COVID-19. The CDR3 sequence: CASSEGSGGYNEQFF. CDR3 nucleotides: TGTGCCAGCAGTGAAGGGTCAGGGGGATACAATGAGCAGTTCTTC.